These 15 T cell receptor beta chains share one sample of origin, sequenced in a study of naive and memory T cell subsets. A UMI-containing oligonucleotide was joined by 3' ligation to the TCR cDNA template. Amplification of ligated cDNA took four PCR rounds with SP2 and nested alpha and beta constant primers. Using its own MiXCR run on the 5' RACE reads, TCRdb lists one record per CDR3 protein. This table has roughly 56,000 distinct CDR3 sequences, 5.5% to 8.5% appearing once. These receptors were obtained from a male donor in good health.

This clonotype was detected a few times. This chain joins TRBV25-1 and TRBJ2-2; the D is unclear. The CDR3 totals 14 residues. Germline lookup yields CDR1 MGHDK and CDR2 SYGVNS. V lost 5 bases and J 0 bases, leaving 7 bases between the germline ends. The CDR3 here is CASSPLTNTGELFF. The CDR3, as DNA: TGTGCCAGCAGTCCGCTAACGAACACCGGGGAGCTGTTTTTT.

Of note for this clonotype: An end of the junction differs from the germline gene, which may be a read error. V is TRBV3-1 and J is TRBJ2-3, with 11 bases identical to TRBD2. The CDR3 is 16 amino acids. Germline V lookup: CDR1 LGHDT, CDR2 YNNKEL (reference sequence). The DNA for the CDR3 is TGTGGCAGCCAAGATCGAAGGACTAGCGGGTCGGATACGCAGTATTTT. This gives the protein CGSQDRRTSGSDTQYF.

In this sample, this clonotype turned up many times. The rearrangement uses TRBV6-6 and TRBJ2-3, with 8 bases that match TRBD1. Germline assignment: CDR1 MNHNY and CDR2 SVGAGI (reference sequence). V shed 2 bases and J 4 bases; nucleotides not matched to a gene: 8. The CDR3 consists of 16 residues. CDR3 nucleotides: TGTGCCAGCAGTTACGGAGACAGGGGTTTAGCAGATACGCAGTATTTT. Translating it yields CASSYGDRGLADTQYF.

This clonotype was counted many times. This chain joins TRBV7-9 and TRBJ1-6; 7 bases agree with TRBD1. V lost 4 bases and J lost 4; bases outside the gene matches: 1. The CDR3 sequence is 14 residues long. Looked up from germline, CDR1 is SEHNR and CDR2 is FQNEAQ (reference sequence). Here the CDR3 DNA reads TGTGCCAGCAGCTCACAGGGGTATAATTCACCCCTCCACTTT. It translates to CASSSQGYNSPLHF. The variable domain in full, with the rest retrieved from reference TRBV7-9 and TRBJ1-6, is DTGVSQNPRHKITKRGQNVTFRCDPISEHNRLYWYRQTLGQGPEFLTYFQNEAQLEKSRLLSDRFSAERPKGSFSTLEIQRTEQGDSAMYLCASSSQGYNSPLHFGNGTRLTVT.

The chain couples TRBV6-1 to TRBJ2-7; 7 bases fit TRBD1. The germline V gene has CDR1 MNHNS and CDR2 SASEGT. V shed 1 base, J shed 3 bases, and the junction held 9 bases outside the gene matches. The CDR3 has 16 amino acids. The CDR3 spells CASSEVDGTEYYEQYF. The CDR3, as DNA: TGTGCCAGCAGTGAAGTCGACGGGACAGAATACTACGAGCAGTACTTC.

In this sample, this clonotype turned up a few times. This chain uses TRBV11-1 with TRBJ1-2; the match to TRBD1 covers 12 bases. The CDR3 covers 17 residues. The V gene end was trimmed by 0 bases and the J gene end by 8 bases; junction bases not matched to a gene: 10. Per the germline V gene, CDR1 is SGHAT and CDR2 is FQDESV (reference sequence). CDR3 loop: CASSLAPGTGGSMGYTF. The CDR3 DNA reads as TGTGCCAGCAGCTTAGCCCCTGGGACAGGGGGCTCTATGGGCTACACCTTC.

The J gene is TRBJ1-4, the V gene TRBV6-5; the match to TRBD1 covers 7 bases. The CDR3 runs 17 residues. CDR1 and CDR2 (germline): MNHEY, SVGAGI. Germline trimming cut 2 bases from V and 5 bases from J; bases unmatched to any gene: 11. The CDR3 loop reads CASSYRGPGGTNEKLFF. CDR3 nucleotides: TGTGCCAGCAGTTACAGGGGGCCAGGAGGTACAAATGAAAAACTGTTTTTT.

CDR3 bases: TGTGCCAGCAGATACGCTGGGACAGGGCACACCGGGGAGCTGTTTTTT. Encoded protein: CASRYAGTGHTGELFF. The chain is built from TRBV6-1 and TRBJ2-2, with 9 bases that match TRBD1. This CDR3 region has 16 residues. The germline gives CDR1 MNHNS, CDR2 SASEGT. The junction had 8 bases not matched to a gene; V was cut back by 6 bases and J by 3 bases.

This clonotype has more than one count but fewer than ten. The chain has TRBV14 and TRBJ1-2, with 7 bases fitting TRBD1. CDR1 is SGHDN and CDR2 is FVKESK in the germline V gene. This CDR3 spans 15 amino acids. V was pared by 4 bases and J by 2 bases, with 7 bases of the junction left unmatched. In nucleotides, the CDR3 is TGTGCCAGCAGCCCCAGACAGGGCTTGAACTATGGCTACACCTTC. Its translation is CASSPRQGLNYGYTF.

The DNA of the CDR3 is TGTGCCAGCAGCCCGACCCTTTCGAGGAATGAGCAGTTCTTC. Its protein is CASSPTLSRNEQFF. The chain links TRBV3-1 to TRBJ2-1; D unclear. The ends were cut back, 4 bases at V and 7 bases at J, with 14 bases in the middle. This CDR3 region has 14 residues. Germline values: CDR1 LGHDT, CDR2 YNNKEL (reference sequence).

This clonotype was counted many times. The chain uses TRBV18 and TRBJ2-2, with D uncertain. The CDR3 loop spans 12 amino acids. Germline loops: CDR1 KGHSH, CDR2 LQKENI. V dropped 4 bases and J dropped 4 bases, with 4 bases sitting between them. In DNA, the CDR3 is TGTGCCAGCTCACTTCCCACCGGGGAGCTGTTTTTT. Its translation is CASSLPTGELFF.

This clonotype showed up many times. V gene TRBV20-1 combines with J gene TRBJ2-3; TRBD2 might be the D (6 bases). The CDR3 loop spans 15 amino acids. V was clipped by 6 bases and J by 8 bases, with 24 bases between them. Germline CDR1 DFQATT, CDR2 SNEGSKA (reference sequence). CDR3 in DNA: TGCAGTGCCACGGGAGAGGTACTCAGCAGACGTACGCAGTATTTT. This translates into CSATGEVLSRRTQYF.

The chain links TRBV4-1 to TRBJ2-7; D remains ambiguous. Germline V gene sequence: CDR1 MGHRA, CDR2 YSYEKL. The CDR3 length is 15 residues. With 5 bases removed from V and 3 bases from J, the gap between germline ends came to 17 bases. The CDR3 DNA reads TGCGCCAGCAGCAGAGCTTGGGGTGACGACTACGAGCAGTACTTC. Encoded protein: CASSRAWGDDYEQYF.

The rearrangement joins TRBV28 to TRBJ2-2, with 7 bases aligning to TRBD2. The CDR3 runs to 16 residues. CDR1 is MDHEN, CDR2 SYDVKM, per germline. Trimming took 5 bases from V and 5 from J; bases not matched to a gene: 11. CDR3 coding DNA: TGTGCCAGCAGTGGACTAGAAGGGGCGCGGACCGGGGAGCTGTTTTTT. It yields the protein CASSGLEGARTGELFF.

This clonotype has ten or more counts. J is TRBJ1-4 and V is TRBV20-1; 7 bases are shared with TRBD1. There are 14 residues in the CDR3. Germline CDR1 and CDR2: DFQATT and SNEGSKA (reference sequence). The V segment lost 1 base and the J segment 8 bases; nucleotides outside the gene matches: 7. The CDR3 coding sequence is TGCAGTGCTAGAGGGGGACAGAGTGGAGAAAAACTGTTTTTT. Translated, it gives CSARGGQSGEKLFF.